This entry features one T cell receptor (beta chain) sequence. Its antigen is currently not known. Base qualities are not at hand, and no much larger clone is one base apart. The cohort comprised around 690 healthy bone marrow donors. Cohort members were all nominally healthy when sampled, although unrecorded immune exposures were likely present. The donor was CMV seronegative and was included in the group of under 450 seronegative cohort members. A peripheral blood sample was provided by each donor, and peripheral blood mononuclear cells were used for TCR beta sequencing. Genomic DNA was extracted from the blood cell samples with the Qiagen DNeasy Blood Extraction Kit. The data are from a study of cytomegalovirus exposure and HLA in healthy donors (dated by TCRdb to about 2017). Notes on the research overall: In an earlier analysis of some 610 of the donors, around 290 Gb of sequence data and just under 120 million unique TCR beta sequences from 150 million to 200 million T cells were reported. Rather than using new phenotypic data, the later analysis identified candidate immune exposures from TCR beta sequences and from how often those sequences occurred across donors. A later analysis re-analyzed previously published TCR beta repertoires from about 730 donors and added high-resolution HLA genotyping to study TCR occurrence patterns. Across some 400 genotyped donors of the cohort, an average of approximately 240,000 unique TCR beta nucleotide sequences per donor were sequenced, and roughly 17% of those sequences were non-productive. In an earlier analysis of several hundred of the donors, high-throughput TCR beta sequencing was used to judge whether each TCR beta V gene segment behaved as functional or pseudogenic. Alongside the repertoire data, information on donor age, sex, ethnicity and CMV serostatus was compiled. HLA typing covered class I and class II loci at four-digit resolution. Every discovery cohort repertoire had been produced on one sequencing platform. To predict cytomegalovirus infection status, the study combined high-throughput TCR immunosequencing, statistical association of individual TCRs with disease status, and machine learning. A later genetic analysis took genome-wide SNP genotypes for about three fifths of the 666 donors and used that subset as a discovery cohort. Typing coverage differed by locus: A, B, C, DRB1 and DQB1 were typed in about 620-630 donors, DQA1 in about 500, DPA1 in 600 to 610, and DPB1 in roughly 470. Five DR-DQ haplotypes were treated as single units for association and clustering because of strong linkage in the cohort. The genetic ancestry cluster associated with self-reported Caucasian donors included 65% to 90% of the roughly 360 genotyped donors. An early release that covered about 600 HLA-typed donors contained around 300 gigabases of sequencing data and around 80 million unique TCR sequences. Along with the approximately 700-subject first cohort, a separate validation cohort of approximately 110 different subjects was used. The study used immunosequencing to profile the T cell repertoires of 666 subjects and linked those repertoires to cytomegalovirus serostatus. The study aimed to test whether cataloging public T cell receptors could reveal signatures of past pathogen exposure. What the work shows at the level of the full study, not this receptor alone: This cohort had only TCR beta chains sequenced, and the lack of alpha or paired-chain data limited which features could be detected. A further reported finding was that TCR beta sequences accurately predicted the HLA-A and HLA-B alleles for most subjects in the first cohort. Correlated functional status among segregating V segments might be attributable to linkage disequilibrium, but an unknown experimental factor could not be ruled out. A later analysis found that HLA-associated TCR beta chains were more clonally expanded and had lower generation probabilities than equally common non-associated chains. Assigning TCR associations to individual alleles was difficult when HLA alleles, especially DR and DQ, strongly co-occurred. The 87-base-pair reads could not distinguish some IMGT-functional V segments, including TRBV6-2 and TRBV6-3, so those segments were excluded. Because HLA typing was missing for some donors at each locus, association tests included only the typed subset. A cluster of highly shared sequence variants was judged likely to be a technical artifact of the sequencing pipeline. While some public TCRs were present in many individuals, most TCR sequences turned up only very rarely across donors. An earlier analysis of some 560 of the donors showed that most TCR beta V segments appeared in productive rearrangements either about 87% or about 30% of the time, which broadly matched IMGT annotations. According to a later analysis, TCR association rates differed among HLA loci, with DRB1 alleles showing the most associated TCRs and HLA-C alleles showing the fewest. Specific HLA alleles were associated with more than 15,000 TCR beta sequences at a false discovery rate of 0.05 in a later analysis. According to the authors, the approach could potentially be generalized to other disease states and immunological phenotypes. The study listed 164 TCR beta chains as associated with cytomegalovirus. According to a later analysis, parvovirus B19, influenza, CMV and Epstein-Barr virus appeared linked to several top co-occurrence clusters. The presence/absence analyses assumed that sequencing depth was roughly uniform across donors, and that assumption may not be true. Because counts were too low, some 17 rarely observed V segments, including chromosome 9 orphons, were left out of the earlier analysis of several hundred of the donors. The classifier was reported to diagnose cytomegalovirus status with high specificity and sensitivity in both the original cohort and the validation cohort. In vitro tests confirmed that a few of the cytomegalovirus-associated TCR beta chains recognize cytomegalovirus antigens. In a later analysis, most CMV-associated TCR beta chains were found to appear HLA-restricted, with HLA associations seemingly driven largely by CMV exposure. In a later genetic analysis, fewer N-insertions in productive TCRs were reported among donors in an Asian-associated ancestry cluster than the approximately 670-donor mean. An association between a missense DCLRE1C variant and V-gene and J-gene trimming of TCR beta chains was found in a later genetic analysis and replicated in an independent cohort. For the cohort, immune exposure information was limited to CMV serostatus.

V is clipped by 0 bases and J by 9 bases, and the sequence between their germline boundaries is 6 bases long. The CDR1 and CDR2 encoded by the germline V gene (reference sequence) are DFQATT and SNEGSKA. The CDR3, cysteine through phenylalanine, is 11 amino acids long. CDR3 DNA only is kept here, 33 bases in frame from base 1. Library prep was done by the immunoSEQ multiplex PCR assay. A mixture of 60 forward primers for TCR Vbeta segments and 13 reverse primers for TCR Jbeta segments was used in the multiplex PCR. The CDR3 region of rearranged TCR beta genes was amplified from genomic DNA with a multiplex PCR assay. The amplified TCR beta libraries were sequenced on the Illumina HiSeq System as 87-base-pair reads. Concerning the study's data processing: A later analysis tallied 80 million to 95 million unique TCR beta chains across the 666 repertoires, and approximately 12 million of those chains were shared by two or more donors. Raw reads were error-corrected and collapsed into unique sequences by a nearest-neighbor algorithm in which closely related sequences were merged to remove PCR and sequencing errors. V, D and J gene segments were assigned by aligning CDR3 sequences to IMGT reference sequences. For a sequence to be retained, at least a six-nucleotide match to both a V gene segment and a J gene segment was required. Rearrangements were called productive when the CDR3 lacked stop codons and stayed in frame with V and J; all others were non-productive. CDR3 was defined according to IMGT convention as the region running from the second conserved V-encoded cysteine to the conserved J-encoded phenylalanine. In an earlier analysis of more than 550 of the donors, sequences lacking an unambiguous match to a single V gene segment were excluded. In an earlier analysis of 587 of the donors, V segments were called functional above 56.7% productive rearrangements and were called segregating when the between-donor standard deviation exceeded 5%. A statistical classification framework was built for diagnosing cytomegalovirus status from the catalog of TCR beta chain sequences. In a later analysis, TCR nucleotide sequences were compared against IMGT/GENE-DB human TR gene sequences so that V and J genes could be assigned. The TCRdist pipeline was used in a later analysis to assign CDR3 sequences and most-parsimonious VDJ recombination scenarios. In a later analysis, each TCR beta chain was defined by its CDR3 amino acid sequence together with its V-gene family, and reads without a unique V-gene family were excluded. A later analysis removed 600 or so highly shared, low-generation-probability nucleotide sequences to deal with suspected cross-contamination and a sequencing artifact. In a later analysis, a clonal expansion index for each public chain was calculated from normalized within-repertoire ranks of inferred template counts. In a later analysis, generation probabilities were computed using a VDJ recombination model fitted to out-of-frame rearrangements, and the results were checked against IGoR. In a later analysis, hypergeometric tests were used to score TCR-TCR, TCR-HLA and TCR-CMV co-occurrence, with a repertoire-size bias correction applied to TCR pairs. A later analysis estimated false discovery rates by permuting HLA or CMV assignments 20 times. In a later analysis, co-occurring TCRs were grouped using DBSCAN, and TCRdist sequence similarity was added for clustering within HLA-allele-positive subsets. Co-occurrence clustering excluded repertoires with fewer than 30,000 or more than 120,000 public chains, plus five with anomalous nucleotide sharing. Held by TCRdb, this immuneACCESS table contains in-frame sequences only and omits some clones. Under half of the omission traces to an unresolved V gene where checked; the cause of the rest is unknown. V and J calls and clone size are copied from that table; D and trimming were computed from the DNA. The sample profile shows 110,000 or so clones; 81% of them were found once. The top ten constitute roughly 2.4% of the sample.

Sequenced sample: PBMCs. The V gene is TRBV20-1 and the J gene is TRBJ2-1; the D gene lacks a confident call. The source of this sequence is a woman between 35 and 50 years old in good health and CMV-seronegative. The nucleotide sequence reads as follows: TGCAGTGCTAGAGATTTGCGTGAGCAGTTCTTC. This translates into CSARDLREQFF.